The subject of this entry is one T cell receptor beta chain. This entry comes from a study of blood T cell repertoires in COVID-19. Across the study: Acute and convalescent COVID-19 specimens originated in the United States, Italy and Spain. Sample material is recorded as cDNA or gDNA derived from T cells, B-cell-depleted T cells, or PBMCs.

In the original processing: Estimation of nucleated cell counts was performed using reference gene primer amplification. The data were produced by immunoSEQ multiplex PCR, yet TCRdb's version contains in-frame clones alone and is incomplete. The V and J calls and the clone size are those of that table, but D and trimming were determined from the DNA. Among some 160,000 clones listed, about 83% were seen once. J was trimmed by 5 bases and V by 7 bases; bases with no gene match: 8. The CDR3 sequence is 14 residues long. Germline V gene sequence: CDR1 MNHEY, CDR2 SVGAGI. The sequenced material came from peripheral blood. The chain employs TRBV6-5 and TRBJ2-5; 9 bases map to TRBD2. This receptor was obtained from a woman aged 70-85 years who had recovered from COVID-19. CDR3 DNA sequence: TGTGCCAGCATGGCGGGGGGGCCAGGGGAGACCCAGTACTTC. Its translation: CASMAGGPGETQYF.